These 27 T cell receptor beta chains came from one sample sequenced in a study of technical replicates of blood from a handful of donors. Clones were sequenced by immunoSEQ multiplex PCR, and TCRdb holds only the in-frame ones, with some missing. The sample lists 55,000 to 85,000 clones, 95% to 97% occurring once. Sequenced: T cells isolated from PBMCs. The receptors shown here come from a human donor in good health.

The CDR3 sequence: CASSSGGQYEQYF. In DNA, the CDR3 is TGTGCCAGCAGCTCAGGAGGTCAATACGAGCAGTACTTC. The chain carries TRBV7-9 and TRBJ2-7, with TRBD2 as a possible D gene (5 bases). The V gene's germline CDR1 is SEHNR and CDR2 FQNEAQ (reference sequence). V lost 4 bases, J lost 4 bases, and 11 bases lay in between. This CDR3 has 13 amino acids. Combining the CDR3 with reference TRBV7-9 and TRBJ2-7 gives the whole variable domain DTGVSQNPRHKITKRGQNVTFRCDPISEHNRLYWYRQTLGQGPEFLTYFQNEAQLEKSRLLSDRFSAERPKGSFSTLEIQRTEQGDSAMYLCASSSGGQYEQYFGPGTRLTVT.

The genes are TRBV10-1 and TRBJ2-2; D gene uncertain. The germline gives CDR1 WNHNN, CDR2 SYGVQD (reference sequence). With 6 bases removed from V and 7 bases from J, the gap between germline ends came to 15 bases. The CDR3 is 14 residues long. CDR3 protein: CASSSSYRIGELFF. Here the CDR3 DNA reads TGCGCCAGCAGCTCGAGTTACCGAATCGGGGAGCTGTTTTTT.

The chain combines TRBV5-1 with TRBJ1-1; 7 bases align to TRBD1. The CDR3 contains 14 residues. The V segment lost 4 bases and the J segment 1 base; nucleotides outside the gene matches: 4. Germline CDR1 is SGHRS and CDR2 is YFSETQ. The CDR3 sequence: CASSPRTGNTEAFF. In DNA form, the CDR3 reads TGCGCCAGCAGCCCTAGGACAGGGAACACTGAAGCTTTCTTT.

Concerning this clone: A junction boundary mismatches the germline segment, possibly from a read error. The chain uses TRBV5-1 and TRBJ2-7, with a tentative D call TRBD2 (6 bases). From germline, CDR1 is SGHRS and CDR2 YFSETQ. This CDR3 is built from 10 residues. CDR3 DNA sequence: TGCGCCAGCAGCTCCGGGAGAGAGAACTTC. This encodes CASSSGRENF.

The V call is TRBV4-1, the J call TRBJ2-6, with TRBD1 as a possible D gene (6 bases). This CDR3 has 20 residues. V gave up 0 bases and J gave up 0 bases, with 18 bases separating them. CDR1 MGHRA and CDR2 YSYEKL come from the germline V gene. The CDR3 region has the DNA TGCGCCAGCAGCCAAGATCCGGTGGGGGCGGGCCTCTCTGGGGCCAACGTCCTGACTTTC. It specifies CASSQDPVGAGLSGANVLTF.

The V gene is TRBV6-5, the J gene TRBJ2-2; 8 bases line up with TRBD2. Germline values: CDR1 MNHEY, CDR2 SVGAGI. V gave up 3 bases and J gave up 7 bases; unmatched junction bases: 4. The CDR3 sequence is 14 residues long. CDR3 protein: CASSYNGRVGELFF. The CDR3 region has the DNA TGTGCCAGCAGTTATAACGGGAGGGTCGGGGAGCTGTTTTTT.

The V and J genes are TRBV5-1 and TRBJ2-5, with TRBD2 matching 10 bases. After removal of 0 bases from V and 3 bases from J, the junction contained 5 bases not matched to a gene. The CDR3 has 16 amino acids. CDR1 SGHRS and CDR2 YFSETQ come from the germline V gene. In DNA form, the CDR3 reads TGCGCCAGCAGCTTGGGGCCCCTAGCGGGAGAAGAGACCCAGTACTTC. Protein product: CASSLGPLAGEETQYF.

The chain joins TRBV9 to TRBJ2-7, with a tentative D call TRBD2 (6 bases). This CDR3 is built from 17 residues. Between the trimmed V and J ends, which lost 3 bases and 4 bases, there was a span of 23 bases. Germline CDR1 SGDLS, CDR2 YYNGEE. CDR3 region: CASSADPGPPGDYEQYF. The CDR3 nucleotides read TGTGCCAGCAGCGCCGACCCGGGACCTCCGGGGGATTACGAGCAGTACTTC.

A single count supports this clone. The V gene is TRBV10-3, the J gene TRBJ1-1, with D perhaps matching TRBD1 (5 bases). This CDR3 is 12 amino acids long. V was trimmed by 3 bases and J by 6 bases, leaving 8 bases between them. Germline CDR1 is ENHRY and CDR2 is SYGVKD. This CDR3 reads CAISDLGPEAFF. In DNA form, the CDR3 reads TGTGCCATCAGTGATTTGGGGCCTGAAGCTTTCTTT.

The chain recombines TRBV11-1 with TRBJ2-5; maybe TRBD2 (5 bases). Germline V gene sequence: CDR1 SGHAT, CDR2 FQDESV (reference sequence). CDR3 length equals 15 residues. The V end lost 8 bases, the J end lost 5 bases, and 21 bases lay between the germline ends. This chain's CDR3 is CASGETTGSSETQYF. CDR3 nucleotide sequence: TGTGCCAGCGGAGAAACGACGGGGAGCTCGGAGACCCAGTACTTC.

The chain links TRBV4-1 to TRBJ1-5; 10 nucleotides match TRBD1. This CDR3 spans 19 amino acids. Trimming at V came to 6 bases and at J to 1 base, leaving 15 bases not matched to a gene. In germline, CDR1 is MGHRA, CDR2 YSYEKL. In DNA form, the CDR3 reads TGCGCCAGCAGTCAAAACCAGGACAGGGGGGGATTCAGCAATCAGCCCCAGCATTTT. Its translation: CASSQNQDRGGFSNQPQHF.

V usage is TRBV5-4 and J usage is TRBJ2-7; 7 bases are shared with TRBD2. J lost 5 bases, V lost 7 bases, and 12 bases had no gene match. CDR1 and CDR2 from the germline V gene are SGHNT and YYREEE (reference sequence). The CDR3 extends over 14 amino acids. CDR3 protein: CASALMREINEQYF. The CDR3 bases are TGTGCCAGCGCCCTCATGCGGGAGATTAACGAGCAGTACTTC.

The chain couples TRBV25-1 to TRBJ1-2; the D gene is possibly TRBD1 (6 bases). CDR3 length: 15 residues. CDR1 is MGHDK, CDR2 SYGVNS, per germline. The V end was cut by 5 bases, the J end by 4 bases, with 17 bases between. This CDR3 is CASSTPQQGAYGYTF. As DNA, the CDR3 is TGTGCCAGCAGTACTCCCCAACAGGGCGCCTATGGCTACACCTTC.

A single count supports this clone. Other DNA sequences in this sample translate to the same CDR3. This chain uses TRBV5-6 with TRBJ1-2; TRBD1 agrees at 7 bases. This CDR3 comprises 13 residues. With 4 bases clipped from V and 5 bases from J, the junction kept 5 bases outside the gene matches. Germline V CDR1 and CDR2: SGHDT, YYEEEE. The CDR3 loop reads CASSLDRAYGYTF. The CDR3 coding sequence is TGTGCCAGCAGCCTCGACAGGGCTTATGGCTACACCTTC.

The V call is TRBV13, the J call TRBJ1-1, with 7 bases matching TRBD1. CDR1 is PRHDT, CDR2 FYEKMQ, per germline (reference sequence). After removal of 0 bases from V and 4 bases from J, the junction contained 5 bases not matched to a gene. The CDR3 has 15 residues. The CDR3 DNA sequence: TGTGCCAGCAGCTTAGGGATGGCAGGGGGCACTGAAGCTTTCTTT. Amino acid sequence: CASSLGMAGGTEAFF.

V usage is TRBV5-1 and J usage is TRBJ2-2, with TRBD2 as a possible D gene (6 bases). Trimming took 0 bases from V and 3 from J, leaving 12 bases between them. The CDR3 sequence is 16 residues long. The germline gives CDR1 SGHRS, CDR2 YFSETQ. The CDR3 bases are TGCGCCAGCAGCTTGGCCGCGGGGAGAGACACCGGGGAGCTGTTTTTT. Its protein product is CASSLAAGRDTGELFF.

This rearrangement joins TRBV19 to TRBJ2-5, with 10 bases aligning to TRBD1. The V gene end was trimmed by 5 bases and the J gene end by 7 bases; junction bases not matched to a gene: 10. The CDR3 runs 15 residues. CDR1 is LNHDA and CDR2 is SQIVND in the germline V gene (reference sequence). The CDR3 loop is CASSLFGTGVATQYF. The DNA of the CDR3 is TGTGCCAGTAGTCTATTCGGGACAGGGGTAGCGACCCAGTACTTC.

The chain recombines TRBV7-6 with TRBJ2-7; D is possibly TRBD1 (6 bases). V lost 1 base, J lost 4 bases, and 14 bases lay in between. CDR1 and CDR2 from the germline V gene are SGHVS and FNYEAQ. The CDR3 sequence is 15 residues long. The CDR3 sequence: CASSLETGHRYEQYF. DNA for the CDR3: TGTGCCAGCAGCTTAGAGACAGGCCATAGGTACGAGCAGTACTTC.

The chain joins TRBV9 to TRBJ1-1; possible D gene TRBD1, 6 bases. The V gene lost 4 bases and the J gene lost 6 bases, with 13 bases spanning the gap. The CDR3 loop spans 13 amino acids. Germline-derived CDR1 and CDR2 are SGDLS and YYNGEE. CDR3 nucleotide sequence: TGTGCCAGCAGCCCCCCCAGGGGCGCTGAAGCTTTCTTT. Its translation is CASSPPRGAEAFF.

The chain links TRBV6-5 to TRBJ1-5, with a tentative D call TRBD1 (5 bases). CDR3 length: 14 residues. The germline gives CDR1 MNHEY, CDR2 SVGAGI. Between the trimmed V and J ends, which lost 2 bases and 5 bases, there was a span of 10 bases. The CDR3 sequence is CASSYGEGDQPQHF. The DNA of the CDR3 is TGTGCCAGCAGTTACGGGGAAGGGGATCAGCCCCAGCATTTT.

The V gene is TRBV7-8, the J gene TRBJ2-7; 10 bases are shared with TRBD2. The CDR3 runs to 15 residues. Germline loops: CDR1 SGHVS, CDR2 FQNEAQ. After removal of 0 bases from V and 4 bases from J, the junction contained 3 bases not matched to a gene. The CDR3 here is CASSLAAGGIYEQYF. In DNA, the CDR3 is TGTGCCAGCAGCTTAGCAGCGGGAGGGATTTACGAGCAGTACTTC.

The gene calls are TRBV4-2 and TRBJ1-2; TRBD1 matches 7 bases. CDR1 is LGHNA, CDR2 YNFKEQ, per germline. The CDR3 is 12 amino acids. The V gene end was trimmed by 8 bases and the J gene end by 3 bases; junction bases not matched to a gene: 3. CDR3 in DNA: TGTGCCAGCCACAGGGGAGACTATGGCTACACCTTC. This gives the protein CASHRGDYGYTF.

The CDR3 DNA follows: TGTGCCAGCAGCTTAAATGGAGAGGCAGCGGCTAGCTCCTACGAGCAGTACTTC. As protein: CASSLNGEAAASSYEQYF. The J gene is TRBJ2-7, the V gene TRBV7-3; the D gene is possibly TRBD2 (5 bases). CDR3 length equals 18 residues. V lost 1 base, J lost 0 bases, and 19 bases lay in between. Germline CDR1 and CDR2: SGHTA and FQGTGA.

The CDR3 sequence: CASRTPGQVYEQYF. The CDR3 DNA is TGTGCCAGCAGGACCCCGGGACAGGTCTACGAGCAGTACTTC. V is TRBV6-6 and J is TRBJ2-7; 8 bases are shared with TRBD1. V shed 6 bases and J 3 bases; nucleotides not matched to a gene: 7. CDR1 is MNHNY, CDR2 SVGAGI, per germline (reference sequence). This CDR3 region has 14 residues.

The V call is TRBV6-1, the J call TRBJ2-1, with 7 positions matching TRBD1. The CDR3 spans 15 residues. With V trimmed by 4 bases and J by 5 bases, 8 bases remained unmatched. Germline V gene lookup returns CDR1 MNHNS and CDR2 SASEGT. The CDR3 reads CASSGPWDSDNEQFF. The DNA for the CDR3 is TGTGCCAGCAGTGGACCCTGGGACAGTGACAATGAGCAGTTCTTC.

The rearrangement joins TRBV28 to TRBJ2-7; a weak D match, TRBD1 (5 bases). The CDR3 is 10 amino acids. V was trimmed by 8 bases and J by 9 bases, leaving 11 bases between them. The germline gives CDR1 MDHEN, CDR2 SYDVKM. The CDR3 here is CASGQGAQYF. The CDR3 region has the DNA TGTGCCAGCGGGCAGGGCGCGCAGTACTTC.

The chain employs TRBV7-8 and TRBJ2-3, with 7 positions matching TRBD2. This CDR3 region has 17 residues. CDR1 is SGHVS, CDR2 FQNEAQ, per germline. The V segment lost 2 bases and the J segment 2 bases; nucleotides outside the gene matches: 10. As DNA, the CDR3 is TGTGCCAGCAGCTTAAGGCGCTGGCGGGAGATCACAGATACGCAGTATTTT. The encoded protein is CASSLRRWREITDTQYF.